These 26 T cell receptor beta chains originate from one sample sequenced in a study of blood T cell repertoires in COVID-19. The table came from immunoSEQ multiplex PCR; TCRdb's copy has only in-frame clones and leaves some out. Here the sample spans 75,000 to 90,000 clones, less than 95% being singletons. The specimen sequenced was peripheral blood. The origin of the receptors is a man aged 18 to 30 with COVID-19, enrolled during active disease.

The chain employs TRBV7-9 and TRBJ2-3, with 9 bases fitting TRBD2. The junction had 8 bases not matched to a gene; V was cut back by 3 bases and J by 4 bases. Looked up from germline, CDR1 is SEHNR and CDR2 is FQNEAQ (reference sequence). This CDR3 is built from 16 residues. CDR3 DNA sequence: TGTGCCAGCAGCTTTGGCTTAGCGGGAGCCCCAGATACGCAGTATTTT. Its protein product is CASSFGLAGAPDTQYF.

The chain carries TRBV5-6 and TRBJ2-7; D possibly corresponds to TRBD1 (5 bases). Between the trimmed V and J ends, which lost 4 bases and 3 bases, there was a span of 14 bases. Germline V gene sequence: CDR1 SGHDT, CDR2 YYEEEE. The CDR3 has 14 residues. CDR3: CASSLGWGSYEQYF. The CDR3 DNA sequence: TGTGCCAGCAGCCTCGGGTGGGGCAGCTACGAGCAGTACTTC.

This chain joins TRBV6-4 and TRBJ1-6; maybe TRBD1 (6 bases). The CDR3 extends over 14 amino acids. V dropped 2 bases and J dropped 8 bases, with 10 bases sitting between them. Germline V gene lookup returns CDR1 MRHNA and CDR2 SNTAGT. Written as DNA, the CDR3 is TGTGCCAGCAGTGACGGGACACCCTATTCACCCCTCCACTTT. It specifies CASSDGTPYSPLHF.

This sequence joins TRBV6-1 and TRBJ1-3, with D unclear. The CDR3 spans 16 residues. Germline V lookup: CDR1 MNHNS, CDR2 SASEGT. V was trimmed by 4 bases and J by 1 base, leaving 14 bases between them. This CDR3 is CASSAQLRTSGNTIYF. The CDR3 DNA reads TGTGCCAGCAGTGCTCAACTCCGAACGTCTGGAAACACCATATATTTT.

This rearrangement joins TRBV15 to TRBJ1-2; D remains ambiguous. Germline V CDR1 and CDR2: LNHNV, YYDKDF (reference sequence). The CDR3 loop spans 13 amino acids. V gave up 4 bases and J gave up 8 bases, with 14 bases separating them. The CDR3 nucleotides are TGTGCCACCAGCAAAGACTCAACATTCGGCTACACCTTC. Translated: CATSKDSTFGYTF. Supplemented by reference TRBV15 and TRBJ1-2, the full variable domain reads DAMVIQNPRYQVTQFGKPVTLSCSQTLNHNVMYWYQQKSSQAPKLLFHYYDKDFNNEADTPDNFQSRRPNTSFCFLDIRSPGLGDTAMYLCATSKDSTFGYTFGSGTRLTVV.

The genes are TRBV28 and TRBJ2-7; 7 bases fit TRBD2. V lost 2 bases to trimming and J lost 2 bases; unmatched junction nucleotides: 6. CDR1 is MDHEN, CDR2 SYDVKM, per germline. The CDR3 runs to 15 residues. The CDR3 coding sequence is TGTGCCAGCAGTTTACACGGGGCGGGAGCCTACGAGCAGTACTTC. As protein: CASSLHGAGAYEQYF.

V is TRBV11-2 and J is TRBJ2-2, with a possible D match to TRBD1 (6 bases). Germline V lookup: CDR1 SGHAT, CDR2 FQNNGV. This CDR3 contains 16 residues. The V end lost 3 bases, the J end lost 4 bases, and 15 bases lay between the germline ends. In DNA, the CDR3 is TGTGCCAGCAGCTTTTTCCGGACAGTGAGCACCGGGGAGCTGTTTTTT. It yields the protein CASSFFRTVSTGELFF.

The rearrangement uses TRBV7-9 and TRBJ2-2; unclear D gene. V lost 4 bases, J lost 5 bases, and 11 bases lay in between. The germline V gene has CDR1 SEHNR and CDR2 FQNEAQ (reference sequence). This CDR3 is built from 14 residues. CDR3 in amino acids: CASSSGVETGELFF. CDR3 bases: TGTGCCAGCAGCTCGGGTGTGGAGACCGGGGAGCTGTTTTTT.

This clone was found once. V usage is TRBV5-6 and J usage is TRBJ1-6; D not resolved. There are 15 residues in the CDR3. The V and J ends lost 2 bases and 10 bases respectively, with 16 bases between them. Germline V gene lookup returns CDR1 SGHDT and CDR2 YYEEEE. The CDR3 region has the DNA TGTGCCAGCAGCTTCGGCACGGGTCTTGGATCACCCCTCCACTTT. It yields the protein CASSFGTGLGSPLHF.

The CDR3 loop reads CASSTLGQELTGELFF. DNA for the CDR3: TGTGCCAGCAGCACCCTGGGACAGGAGCTCACCGGGGAGCTGTTTTTT. The V gene is TRBV13, the J gene TRBJ2-2; 8 nucleotides match TRBD1. This CDR3 contains 16 residues. J lost 4 bases, V lost 5 bases, and 9 bases had no gene match. Per germline, CDR1 PRHDT and CDR2 FYEKMQ (reference sequence). The full variable domain, in which reference TRBV13 and TRBJ2-2 provide the parts outside the CDR3, is AAGVIQSPRHLIKEKRETATLKCYPIPRHDTVYWYQQGPGQDPQFLISFYEKMQSDKGSIPDRFSAQQFSDYHSELNMSSLELGDSALYFCASSTLGQELTGELFFGEGSRLTVL.

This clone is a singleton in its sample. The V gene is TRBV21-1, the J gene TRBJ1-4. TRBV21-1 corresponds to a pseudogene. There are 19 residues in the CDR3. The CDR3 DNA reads TGTGCCAGCAGCAAAGATAACTTCATAGCAGCGGCGGCCGGTGAAAAACTGTTTTTT. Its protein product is CASSKDNFIAAAAGEKLFF.

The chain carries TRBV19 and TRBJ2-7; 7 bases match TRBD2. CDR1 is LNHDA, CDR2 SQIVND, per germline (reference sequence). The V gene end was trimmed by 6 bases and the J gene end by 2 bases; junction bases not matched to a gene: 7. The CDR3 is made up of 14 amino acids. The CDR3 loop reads CASSPQRDAYEQYF. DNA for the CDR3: TGTGCCAGTAGCCCTCAGCGGGATGCCTACGAGCAGTACTTC.

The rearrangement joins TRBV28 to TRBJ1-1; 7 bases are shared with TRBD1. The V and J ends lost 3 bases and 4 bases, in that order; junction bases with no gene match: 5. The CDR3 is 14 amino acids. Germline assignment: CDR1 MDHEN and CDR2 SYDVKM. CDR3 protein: CASSLYRGATEAFF. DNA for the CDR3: TGTGCCAGCAGTTTGTACAGGGGTGCCACTGAAGCTTTCTTT.

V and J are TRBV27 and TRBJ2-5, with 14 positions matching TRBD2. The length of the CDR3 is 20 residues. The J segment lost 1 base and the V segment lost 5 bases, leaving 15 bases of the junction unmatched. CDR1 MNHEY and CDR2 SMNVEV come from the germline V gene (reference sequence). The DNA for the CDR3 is TGTGCCAGCAGTGGGAAAACCCCGGGACTAGCGGGAGCCGCCCAAGAGACCCAGTACTTC. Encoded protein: CASSGKTPGLAGAAQETQYF.

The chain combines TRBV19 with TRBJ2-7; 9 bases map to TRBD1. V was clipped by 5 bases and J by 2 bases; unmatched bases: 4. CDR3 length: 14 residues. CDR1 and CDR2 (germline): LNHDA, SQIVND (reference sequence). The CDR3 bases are TGTGCCAGTAGTCCGTGGGACAGGGCCTACGAGCAGTACTTC. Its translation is CASSPWDRAYEQYF.

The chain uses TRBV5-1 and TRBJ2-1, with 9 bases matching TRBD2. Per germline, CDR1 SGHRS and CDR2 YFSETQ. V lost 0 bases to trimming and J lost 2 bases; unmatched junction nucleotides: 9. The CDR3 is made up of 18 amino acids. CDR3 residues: CASSLGYAGGPTYNEQFF. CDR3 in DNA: TGCGCCAGCAGCTTGGGTTACGCGGGAGGGCCCACCTACAATGAGCAGTTCTTC.

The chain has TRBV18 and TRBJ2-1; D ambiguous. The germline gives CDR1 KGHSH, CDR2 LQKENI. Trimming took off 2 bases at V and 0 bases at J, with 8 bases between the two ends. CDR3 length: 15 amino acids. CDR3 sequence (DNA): TGTGCCAGCTCACCATCGTGGAGCTCCTACAATGAGCAGTTCTTC. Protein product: CASSPSWSSYNEQFF.

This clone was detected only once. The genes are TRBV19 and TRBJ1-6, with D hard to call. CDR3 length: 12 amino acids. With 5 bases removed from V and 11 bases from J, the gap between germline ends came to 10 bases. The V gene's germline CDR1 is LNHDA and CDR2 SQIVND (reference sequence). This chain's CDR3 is CASSWPGTPLHF. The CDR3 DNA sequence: TGTGCCAGTAGTTGGCCGGGTACACCCCTCCACTTT.

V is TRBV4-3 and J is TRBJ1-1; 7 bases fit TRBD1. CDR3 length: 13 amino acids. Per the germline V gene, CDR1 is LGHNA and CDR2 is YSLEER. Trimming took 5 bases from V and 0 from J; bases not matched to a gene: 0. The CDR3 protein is CASSGTVNTEAFF. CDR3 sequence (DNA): TGCGCCAGCAGCGGGACAGTGAACACTGAAGCTTTCTTT.

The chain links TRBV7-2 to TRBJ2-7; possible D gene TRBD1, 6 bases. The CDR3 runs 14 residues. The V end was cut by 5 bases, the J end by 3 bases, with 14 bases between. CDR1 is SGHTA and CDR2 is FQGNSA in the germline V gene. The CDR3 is CASSQGTADYEQYF. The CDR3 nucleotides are TGTGCCAGCAGCCAGGGGACGGCTGACTACGAGCAGTACTTC.

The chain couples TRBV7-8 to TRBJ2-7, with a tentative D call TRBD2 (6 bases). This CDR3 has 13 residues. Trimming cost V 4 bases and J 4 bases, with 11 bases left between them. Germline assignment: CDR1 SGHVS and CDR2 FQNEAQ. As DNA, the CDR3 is TGTGCCAGCAGCTCCGGGACTCTTTACGAGCAGTACTTC. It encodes CASSSGTLYEQYF.

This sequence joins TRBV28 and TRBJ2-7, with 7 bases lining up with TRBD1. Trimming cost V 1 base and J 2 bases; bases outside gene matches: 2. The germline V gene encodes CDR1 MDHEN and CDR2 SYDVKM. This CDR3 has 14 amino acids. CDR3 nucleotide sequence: TGTGCCAGCAGTTTATACCAGGGGGCCTACGAGCAGTACTTC. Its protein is CASSLYQGAYEQYF.

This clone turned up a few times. CDR3 loop: CASSLGAQGYTGELFF. The CDR3 DNA follows: TGTGCCAGCAGCTTAGGGGCCCAGGGCTACACCGGGGAGCTGTTTTTT. The V and J genes are TRBV13 and TRBJ2-2; D is perhaps TRBD1 (5 bases). The CDR3 runs 16 residues. Germline CDR1 reads PRHDT; CDR2 reads FYEKMQ (reference sequence). V was trimmed by 0 bases and J by 3 bases, leaving 11 bases between them.

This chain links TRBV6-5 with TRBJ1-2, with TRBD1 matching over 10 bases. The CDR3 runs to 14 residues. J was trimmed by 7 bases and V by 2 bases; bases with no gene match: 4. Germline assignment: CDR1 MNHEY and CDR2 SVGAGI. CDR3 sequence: CASSYDRGPGGYTF. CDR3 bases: TGTGCCAGCAGTTACGACAGGGGGCCTGGTGGCTACACCTTC.

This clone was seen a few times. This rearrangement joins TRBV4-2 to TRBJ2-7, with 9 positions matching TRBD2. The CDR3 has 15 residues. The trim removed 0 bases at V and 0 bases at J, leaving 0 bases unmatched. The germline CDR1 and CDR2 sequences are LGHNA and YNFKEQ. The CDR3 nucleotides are TGTGCCAGCAGCCAAGATAGCGGGAGCTCCTACGAGCAGTACTTC. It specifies CASSQDSGSSYEQYF.

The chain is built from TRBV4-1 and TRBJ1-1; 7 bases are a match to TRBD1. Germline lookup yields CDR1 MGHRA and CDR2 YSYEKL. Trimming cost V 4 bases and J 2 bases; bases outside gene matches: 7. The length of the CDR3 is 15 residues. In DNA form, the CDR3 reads TGCGCCAGCAGCCGACGGACAGGCATAAACACTGAAGCTTTCTTT. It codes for CASSRRTGINTEAFF.